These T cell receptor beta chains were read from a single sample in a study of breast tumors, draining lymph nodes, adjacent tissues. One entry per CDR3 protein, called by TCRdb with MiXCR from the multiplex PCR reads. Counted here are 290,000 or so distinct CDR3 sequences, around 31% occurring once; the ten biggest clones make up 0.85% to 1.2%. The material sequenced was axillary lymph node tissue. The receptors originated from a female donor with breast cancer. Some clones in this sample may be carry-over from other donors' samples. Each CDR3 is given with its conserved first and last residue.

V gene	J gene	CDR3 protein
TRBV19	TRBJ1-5	CASSIAQGNQPQHF
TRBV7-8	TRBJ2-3	CASSLFTAGRGTDTQYF
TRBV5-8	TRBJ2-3	CASSVAASGRRSQYF
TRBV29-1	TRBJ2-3	CSVSGAGLTDTQYF
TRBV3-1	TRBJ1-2	CASSQGKGGYTF
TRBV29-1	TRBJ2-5	CSVEDQAATQYF
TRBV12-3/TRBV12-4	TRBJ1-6	CASSLANLGTATSPLHF
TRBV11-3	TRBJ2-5	CASSRATGVQETQYF
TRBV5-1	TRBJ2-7	CASREAESYEQYF
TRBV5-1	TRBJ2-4	CASSSAGSAKNIQYF
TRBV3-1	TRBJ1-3	CASSQGGTGNTIYF
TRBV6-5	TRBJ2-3	CASSYRAGGISDTQYF
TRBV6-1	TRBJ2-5	CASEGPTDQETQYF
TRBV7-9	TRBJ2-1	CASSFSGSRSYNEQFF
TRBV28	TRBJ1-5	CASSPSHGVGNQPQHF
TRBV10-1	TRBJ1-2	CATGTGHGYTF
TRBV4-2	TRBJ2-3	CASSQDGGMGRRTDTQYF
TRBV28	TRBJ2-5	CASSFGGGKAGETQYF
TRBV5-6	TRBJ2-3	CASSRTGTGSTDTQYF
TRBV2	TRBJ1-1	CASSEVGEAFF
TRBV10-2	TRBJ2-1	CASRASGDGNEQFF
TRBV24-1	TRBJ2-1	CATSDPGLAGQNEQFF